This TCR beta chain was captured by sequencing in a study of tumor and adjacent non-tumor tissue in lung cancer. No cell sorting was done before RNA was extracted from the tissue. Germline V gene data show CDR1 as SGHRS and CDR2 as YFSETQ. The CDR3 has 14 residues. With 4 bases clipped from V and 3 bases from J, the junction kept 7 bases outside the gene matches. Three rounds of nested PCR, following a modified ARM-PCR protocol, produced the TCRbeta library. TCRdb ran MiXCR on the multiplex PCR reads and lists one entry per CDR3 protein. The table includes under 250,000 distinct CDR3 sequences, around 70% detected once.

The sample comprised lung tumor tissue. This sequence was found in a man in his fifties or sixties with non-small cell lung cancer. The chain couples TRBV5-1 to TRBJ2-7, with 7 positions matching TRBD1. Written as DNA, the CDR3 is TGCGCCAGCAGCGCCGGGACAGCCAACTACGAGCAGTACTTC. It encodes CASSAGTANYEQYF.